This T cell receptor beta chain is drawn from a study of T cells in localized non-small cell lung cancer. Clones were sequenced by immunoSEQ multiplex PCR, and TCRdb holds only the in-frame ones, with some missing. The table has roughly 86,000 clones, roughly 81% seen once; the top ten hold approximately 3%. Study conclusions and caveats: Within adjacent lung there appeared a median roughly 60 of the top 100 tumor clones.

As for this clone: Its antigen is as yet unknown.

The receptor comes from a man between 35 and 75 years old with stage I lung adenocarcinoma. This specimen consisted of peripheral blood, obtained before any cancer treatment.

This CDR3 is CASSPIETATYEQYF. CDR3 sequence (DNA): TGTGCCAGCTCACCAATTGAGACCGCAACCTACGAGCAGTACTTC. The rearrangement links TRBV18 to TRBJ2-7, with D unclear. V lost 2 bases to trimming and J lost 2 bases, with 13 bases between them. CDR1 is KGHSH and CDR2 is LQKENI in the germline V gene. This CDR3 spans 15 amino acids.